The entry below gives a single T cell receptor beta chain sequence along with its context. What it binds is unknown. This sample is part of a study of response to subunit inactivated influenza vaccine. Regarding the study as a whole: The study's authors posited that every seasonal influenza vaccination enlists few new T cells.

TCRdb passed the RT-PCR reads through MiXCR, listing each CDR3 protein once. Among hundreds of thousands of distinct CDR3 sequences listed, roughly 18% were seen once. The germline gives CDR1 WSHSY, CDR2 SAAADI. Trimming removed 7 bases from V and 7 bases from J; junction bases left unmatched: 2. This CDR3 is 12 amino acids long. The chain links TRBV10-2 to TRBJ2-4, with 9 bases matching TRBD1. The sequence came from a man aged 45 to 65 who received an inactivated influenza vaccine. Specimen: PBMCs from blood, collected around 5 days after vaccination. The CDR3 here is CASTGTGNIQYF. As DNA, the CDR3 is TGCGCCAGCACCGGGACAGGGAACATTCAGTACTTC.